The 27 T cell receptor beta chains reported below all come from one sample, sequenced in a study of cytomegalovirus exposure and HLA in healthy donors. PCR used 60 Vbeta primers and 13 Jbeta primers. Here immunoSEQ multiplex PCR was the method, and the copy in TCRdb shows in-frame clones only, minus some. The sample holds around 120,000 clones; around a tenth are singletons and the top ten take about 3%. The sequencing input was PBMCs. Receptors originate from a man in his thirties or forties in good health and CMV-seronegative.

This clone showed up just a few times. The CDR3 loop reads CASSEMTGGANTGELFF. For the CDR3, the DNA is TGTGCCAGCAGTGAAATGACAGGGGGCGCGAACACCGGGGAGCTGTTTTTT. The chain carries TRBV6-1 and TRBJ2-2; 10 nucleotides line up with TRBD1. This CDR3 comprises 17 residues. V lost 2 bases, J lost 0 bases, and 3 bases stayed unmatched. CDR1 and CDR2 (germline): MNHNS, SASEGT.

Of note for this clone: A junction end diverges from the germline sequence, so it may reflect a read error. Other DNA sequences from this sample encode an identical CDR3 as well. The chain recombines TRBV2 with TRBJ2-6, with D possibly TRBD1 on 6 matching bases. The germline V gene encodes CDR1 SNHLY and CDR2 FYNNEI. CDR3 length: 18 amino acids. CDR3 loop: CASRSSILQGSGANVLTF. The CDR3 nucleotides are TGCGCCAGCAGGTCTTCAATTTTACAGGGCTCTGGGGCCAACGTCCTGACTTTC.

This clone has just a few counts. The genes are TRBV28 and TRBJ1-2; TRBD1 might be the D (6 bases). CDR1 MDHEN and CDR2 SYDVKM come from the germline V gene. The CDR3 totals 16 residues. Deletions cut 7 bases from V and 0 bases from J, with 18 bases between. CDR3: CASTTGGQGSNYGYTF. DNA of the CDR3: TGTGCCAGCACCACCGGGGGGCAGGGCTCTAACTATGGCTACACCTTC.

Only a few counts were recorded for this clone. The chain joins TRBV19 to TRBJ1-5; D possibly corresponds to TRBD1 (6 bases). V was clipped by 6 bases and J by 6 bases, with 9 bases between them. There are 12 residues in the CDR3. Germline V gene lookup returns CDR1 LNHDA and CDR2 SQIVND (reference sequence). The CDR3 protein is CASRGGVQPQHF. In nucleotides, the CDR3 is TGTGCCAGTAGAGGGGGGGTTCAGCCCCAGCATTTT.

The chain employs TRBV19 and TRBJ1-5; tentatively, D is TRBD1 (5 bases). V lost 6 bases and J lost 0, with 15 bases in between. The germline CDR1 and CDR2 sequences are LNHDA and SQIVND (reference sequence). This CDR3 spans 16 amino acids. CDR3 loop: CASSATSQGSNQPQHF. Written as DNA, the CDR3 is TGTGCCAGTAGCGCGACTTCGCAGGGTAGCAATCAGCCCCAGCATTTT.

This clone was observed a few times. The chain couples TRBV7-9 to TRBJ2-1; D is perhaps TRBD2 (5 bases). Deletions cut 10 bases from V and 0 bases from J, with 13 bases between. The CDR3 sequence is 14 residues long. Germline V CDR1 and CDR2: SEHNR, FQNEAQ (reference sequence). The CDR3 spells CAITKAVSYNEQFF. DNA of the CDR3: TGTGCCATAACAAAAGCGGTCTCCTACAATGAGCAGTTCTTC.

This clone was observed a few times. This rearrangement joins TRBV6-5 to TRBJ2-7; D is perhaps TRBD2 (5 bases). The germline gives CDR1 MNHEY, CDR2 SVGAGI. There are 14 residues in the CDR3. The V end was cut by 4 bases, the J end by 1 base, with 11 bases between. Written as DNA, the CDR3 is TGTGCCAGCAGTTTTAATTCGGGGTCCTACGAGCAGTACTTC. Translation: CASSFNSGSYEQYF.

This clone has a handful of counts. V is TRBV11-2 and J is TRBJ1-5, with D perhaps TRBD1 (6 bases). The CDR3 consists of 13 residues. Trimming cost V 6 bases and J 2 bases, with 8 bases left between them. CDR1 SGHAT and CDR2 FQNNGV come from the germline V gene. The CDR3 sequence: CASRRQGNQPQHF. The CDR3, as DNA: TGTGCCAGCAGGAGACAGGGCAATCAGCCCCAGCATTTT. Complete variable domain (other parts from reference TRBV11-2 and TRBJ1-5): EAGVAQSPRYKIIEKRQSVAFWCNPISGHATLYWYQQILGQGPKLLIQFQNNGVVDDSQLPKDRFSAERLKGVDSTLKIQPAKLEDSAVYLCASRRQGNQPQHFGDGTRLSIL.

A few counts support this clone. V and J are TRBV7-3 and TRBJ2-3; a possible D gene is TRBD1 (6 bases). Per germline, CDR1 SGHTA and CDR2 FQGTGA. Between the trimmed V and J ends, which lost 7 bases and 4 bases, there was a span of 9 bases. CDR3 length: 12 amino acids. The CDR3 nucleotides are TGTGCCAGCAAGGGGGATTCAGATACGCAGTATTTT. Translating it yields CASKGDSDTQYF.

The chain links TRBV5-1 to TRBJ2-1; 12 positions match TRBD2. Losses at the gene ends were 6 bases for V and 8 bases for J; bases not matched to a gene: 18. In germline, CDR1 is SGHRS, CDR2 YFSETQ. The CDR3 has 18 residues. CDR3 loop: CASNERGLAGPTYDEQFF. In DNA form, the CDR3 reads TGCGCCAGCAACGAACGAGGACTAGCGGGGCCAACCTATGATGAGCAGTTCTTC.

This clone was recorded a few times. The chain links TRBV2 to TRBJ2-1, with a possible D match to TRBD1 (5 bases). The CDR3 is 13 amino acids. The V gene lost 7 bases and the J gene lost 3 bases, with 10 bases spanning the gap. Germline CDR1 reads SNHLY; CDR2 reads FYNNEI. The CDR3 coding sequence is TGTGCCAGCACAGACAGCGTCTACAATGAGCAGTTCTTC. This gives the protein CASTDSVYNEQFF.

The sample holds a few counts of this clone. V is TRBV7-2 and J is TRBJ2-3, with unresolved D. Per the germline V gene, CDR1 is SGHTA and CDR2 is FQGNSA. Trimming removed 1 base from V and 5 bases from J, with 10 bases in between. This CDR3 comprises 14 residues. CDR3 protein: CASSLVSSLDTQYF. The CDR3 region has the DNA TGTGCCAGCAGCTTAGTTAGCTCCCTAGATACGCAGTATTTT.

Only a few counts were recorded for this clone. The chain carries TRBV5-3 and TRBJ2-3; 7 bases are shared with TRBD1. TRBV5-3 is an ORF, and what it does is uncertain. The CDR3 contains 16 residues. The ends lost 4 bases at V and 5 bases at J; junction bases unmatched: 13. CDR3 loop: CARSPTRDSPEDTQYF. CDR3 DNA sequence: TGTGCCAGAAGCCCAACTCGGGACAGTCCTGAAGATACGCAGTATTTT.

This clone has just a few counts. The DNA of the CDR3 is TGCAGTGCTATGCTACAGGGGTCAGCTTTCTTT. Translation: CSAMLQGSAFF. This chain links TRBV20-1 with TRBJ1-1, with TRBD1 identical over 7 bases. Per the germline V gene, CDR1 is DFQATT and CDR2 is SNEGSKA (reference sequence). The CDR3 is 11 amino acids. Trimming removed 4 bases from V and 10 bases from J; junction bases left unmatched: 6.

Only a few counts were recorded for this clone. This sequence joins TRBV28 and TRBJ2-1; 9 positions match TRBD2. V shed 6 bases and J 4 bases; nucleotides not matched to a gene: 7. Germline assignment: CDR1 MDHEN and CDR2 SYDVKM. There are 15 residues in the CDR3. CDR3 in DNA: TGTGCCAGCAGAGGGTTGCGGGAGGGATACAATGAGCAGTTCTTC. Protein: CASRGLREGYNEQFF.

Concerning this clone: One end of the junction does not line up with germline, which may come from a read error. The chain couples TRBV5-6 to TRBJ2-5; the match to TRBD1 covers 10 bases. In germline, CDR1 is SGHDT, CDR2 YYEEEE. The CDR3 is 16 residues long. The DNA for the CDR3 is TGTGCCGGCAGCTTGATGGGACAGGGGTACCAAGAGACCCAGTACTTC. Protein: CAGSLMGQGYQETQYF.

V and J are TRBV10-3 and TRBJ1-2; 8 bases map to TRBD1. The CDR3 extends over 13 amino acids. Germline CDR1 ENHRY, CDR2 SYGVKD. Germline trimming cut 6 bases from V and 7 bases from J; bases unmatched to any gene: 7. The CDR3 spells CAISPDRGGGYTF. The CDR3 DNA is TGTGCCATCAGCCCAGACAGGGGTGGTGGCTACACCTTC.

The chain combines TRBV28 with TRBJ1-1; D not certain. The CDR3 totals 12 residues. V was shortened by 7 bases and J by 11 bases, with 17 bases between the two germline ends. Germline CDR1 reads MDHEN; CDR2 reads SYDVKM. The CDR3 loop reads CASNLYGGSAFF. CDR3 DNA sequence: TGTGCCAGCAACCTGTACGGCGGCTCGGCTTTCTTT.

This clone was detected only a few times. The rearrangement joins TRBV4-1 to TRBJ1-2; 9 bases line up with TRBD1. Germline CDR1 and CDR2: MGHRA and YSYEKL. The CDR3 is 15 residues long. Trimming removed 5 bases from V and 4 bases from J; junction bases left unmatched: 8. Here the CDR3 reads CASSAPGQGIYGYTF. CDR3 bases: TGCGCCAGCAGCGCGCCGGGACAGGGAATCTATGGCTACACCTTC.

The rearrangement joins TRBV7-9 to TRBJ2-7; TRBD1 aligns across 10 bases. The CDR3 has 15 residues. J gave up 4 bases and V 5 bases, and 8 bases lay outside the gene matches. Germline V gene lookup returns CDR1 SEHNR and CDR2 FQNEAQ (reference sequence). Written as DNA, the CDR3 is TGTGCCAGCAGCGCGGCCGGGACAGGGGTTTACGAGCAGTACTTC. It codes for CASSAAGTGVYEQYF.

This clone was counted only a few times. The chain uses TRBV2 and TRBJ2-3; D might be TRBD2 (6 bases). V lost 2 bases and J lost 1, with 10 bases in between. This CDR3 is built from 15 residues. From germline, CDR1 is SNHLY and CDR2 FYNNEI. In DNA form, the CDR3 reads TGTGCCAGCAGTGAAAAGGGAGGAGGCACAGATACGCAGTATTTT. Its translation: CASSEKGGGTDTQYF.

This clone was seen more than once but under ten times. This sequence joins TRBV27 and TRBJ1-1; 7 bases match TRBD1. After removal of 5 bases from V and 0 bases from J, the junction contained 6 bases not matched to a gene. Looked up from germline, CDR1 is MNHEY and CDR2 is SMNVEV (reference sequence). This CDR3 spans 15 amino acids. The CDR3 spells CASSPRQGVNTEAFF. The DNA of the CDR3 is TGTGCCAGCAGTCCTAGACAGGGAGTGAACACTGAAGCTTTCTTT.

This clone showed up just a few times. The rearrangement links TRBV4-1 to TRBJ1-1; maybe TRBD1 (5 bases). Germline V gives CDR1 MGHRA, CDR2 YSYEKL. There are 18 residues in the CDR3. Trimming left V 0 bases short and J 1 base short, with 18 bases between. CDR3 sequence reads: CASSQEAVRLGENTEAFF. CDR3 DNA sequence: TGCGCCAGCAGCCAAGAAGCGGTCAGACTAGGGGAGAACACTGAAGCTTTCTTT.

This clone was seen only a few times. The genes are TRBV5-1 and TRBJ2-3, with a tentative D call TRBD1 (5 bases). The CDR3 totals 15 residues. Germline loops: CDR1 SGHRS, CDR2 YFSETQ. V was cut by 0 bases and J by 3 bases, with 11 bases left in between. The CDR3 DNA sequence: TGCGCCAGCAGCTTGGCGTCGACAGTAACAGATACGCAGTATTTT. Protein product: CASSLASTVTDTQYF.

The sample holds a few counts of this clone. The chain is built from TRBV18 and TRBJ2-5; D is perhaps TRBD1 (5 bases). The CDR3 totals 14 residues. V was clipped by 3 bases and J by 5 bases, with 13 bases between them. Germline CDR1 KGHSH, CDR2 LQKENI. The CDR3 bases are TGTGCCAGCTCACCCCGGACACCGAGGGAGACCCAGTACTTC. Translation: CASSPRTPRETQYF.

This chain connects TRBV9 to TRBJ2-5, with a tentative D call TRBD1 (5 bases). CDR3 length equals 14 residues. V gave up 0 bases and J gave up 2 bases, with 8 bases separating them. Looked up from germline, CDR1 is SGDLS and CDR2 is YYNGEE. CDR3 DNA sequence: TGTGCCAGCAGCGTAGCTAGACAGCAAGAGACCCAGTACTTC. This sequence encodes CASSVARQQETQYF.

The chain is built from TRBV11-2 and TRBJ2-5; 11 bases are a match to TRBD2. With V trimmed by 5 bases and J by 4 bases, 6 bases remained unmatched. The CDR3 length is 15 residues. Germline CDR1 reads SGHAT; CDR2 reads FQNNGV. The CDR3 DNA reads TGTGCCAGCAGCCTCTCCGGGACTAGCGGAGAGACCCAGTACTTC. This sequence encodes CASSLSGTSGETQYF.